Each of the 22 T cell receptor beta chains below was sequenced from the same sample in a study of shared clonotypes between healthy human individuals. Naive CD8 cells comprised CD45RO-negative, CCR7-positively selected cells, excluding terminally differentiated effector memory CD45RA+ cells. Assay: immunoSEQ multiplex PCR; the TCRdb copy retains only in-frame clones and omits some. The data show about 2.1 million clones, with around 93% seen just once and around 1.7% held by the top ten. Sequenced material: naive CD8+ T cells from PBMCs. Every receptor here comes from a man aged 18 to 30 in good health. Some clones in this sample may be carry-over from other donors' samples.

The rearrangement uses TRBV10-3 and TRBJ2-1, with D hard to call. Germline V gene lookup returns CDR1 ENHRY and CDR2 SYGVKD. Trimming took 0 bases from V and 9 from J, leaving 12 bases between them. The CDR3 is 14 residues long. CDR3 coding DNA: TGTGCCATCAGTGAGTCGGCTAGTCCAGGTGAGCAGTTCTTC. It is translated as CAISESASPGEQFF.

This rearrangement joins TRBV27 to TRBJ2-3; D is possibly TRBD1 or TRBD2 (5 bases each). Germline CDR1 reads MNHEY; CDR2 reads SMNVEV (reference sequence). CDR3 length equals 14 residues. V was shortened by 3 bases and J by 7 bases, with 14 bases between the two germline ends. This CDR3 is CASSFYGTANTQYF. CDR3 DNA sequence: TGTGCCAGCAGTTTCTACGGGACGGCCAATACGCAGTATTTT.

Turning to this clone: The junction departs from germline at one end; a sequencing error may be responsible. J is TRBJ1-2 and V is TRBV5-3, with D uncertain. TRBV5-3 is an ORF, and what it does is uncertain. This CDR3 has 15 residues. The CDR3: CASSFYRSGAYGYTF. CDR3 bases: TGTGCCAGCAGCTTCTACAGAAGCGGAGCCTATGGCTACACCTTC.

The V and J genes are TRBV27 and TRBJ2-6; 10 nucleotides agree with TRBD1. V lost 8 bases to trimming and J lost 3 bases; unmatched junction nucleotides: 13. Germline V gives CDR1 MNHEY, CDR2 SMNVEV (reference sequence). The CDR3 runs 18 residues. The CDR3 DNA sequence: TGTGCCAGCGGAGGTGGGGACAGGGGATTGGTTGGGGCCAACGTCCTGACTTTC. Encoded protein: CASGGGDRGLVGANVLTF. The entire variable domain, with the rest obtained from reference TRBV27 and TRBJ2-6, is as follows: EAQVTQNPRYLITVTGKKLTVTCSQNMNHEYMSWYRQDPGLGLRQIYYSMNVEVTDKGDVPEGYKVSRKEKRNFPLILESPSPNQTSLYFCASGGGDRGLVGANVLTFGAGSRLTVL.

In regard to this clone: Other DNA sequences of this sample code for an identical CDR3. The gene calls are TRBV4-1 and TRBJ2-7, with D hard to call. Germline CDR1 MGHRA, CDR2 YSYEKL. With 0 bases removed from V and 2 bases from J, the gap between germline ends came to 5 bases. This CDR3 has 13 amino acids. CDR3 sequence reads: CASSQDRAYEQYF. The CDR3 DNA reads as TGCGCCAGCAGCCAAGATAGAGCCTACGAGCAGTACTTC.

The chain employs TRBV27 and TRBJ2-7; D is unresolved. CDR1 is MNHEY and CDR2 is SMNVEV in the germline V gene (reference sequence). V lost 5 bases and J 5 bases, leaving 13 bases between the germline ends. The CDR3 covers 13 residues. CDR3 sequence: CASSPSGLDEQYF. CDR3 nucleotides: TGTGCCAGCAGTCCGTCCGGCCTGGACGAGCAGTACTTC.

The V call is TRBV25-1, the J call TRBJ2-2; the D gene is possibly TRBD2 (5 bases). V was trimmed by 2 bases and J by 2 bases, leaving 9 bases between them. Germline CDR1 and CDR2: MGHDK and SYGVNS. CDR3 length: 15 amino acids. CDR3 protein: CASSEEEVNTGELFF. The CDR3 DNA reads TGTGCCAGCAGTGAAGAGGAGGTTAACACCGGGGAGCTGTTTTTT.

This rearrangement joins TRBV6-5 to TRBJ2-5; D is undetermined. The J call may be in error: the DNA end matches TRBJ2-7 better. The CDR3 covers 13 residues. Germline V gene sequence: CDR1 MNHEY, CDR2 SVGAGI. CDR3 DNA: TGTGCCAGCAAGTCAGGCAGTTACTACGAGCAGTACTTC. Translated: CASKSGSYYEQYF.

The rearrangement uses TRBV10-3 and TRBJ2-1; no definite D call. This CDR3 is built from 14 residues. Between the trimmed V and J ends, which lost 0 bases and 8 bases, there was a span of 11 bases. Germline lookup yields CDR1 ENHRY and CDR2 SYGVKD. The CDR3 loop is CAISESVGFHEQFF. DNA of the CDR3: TGTGCCATCAGTGAGTCTGTGGGGTTCCATGAGCAGTTCTTC.

On this clone itself: At one boundary the junction diverges from the germline segment, which might be a read error. V gene TRBV11-2 combines with J gene TRBJ2-5; maybe TRBD2 (6 bases). The CDR3 totals 14 residues. Germline V lookup: CDR1 SGHAT, CDR2 FQNNGV. The CDR3 loop reads CASSFGGTQQTQYF. Here the CDR3 DNA reads TGTGCCAGCAGCTTCGGGGGTACCCAACAGACCCAGTACTTC.

J is TRBJ2-2 and V is TRBV7-6; 9 bases fit TRBD2. CDR1 and CDR2 from the germline V gene are SGHVS and FNYEAQ. V lost 3 bases, J lost 4 bases, and 9 bases stayed unmatched. The CDR3 is 17 amino acids. CDR3 region: CASSLLPGLASTGELFF. The CDR3 bases are TGTGCCAGCAGCTTGCTGCCGGGACTAGCAAGCACCGGGGAGCTGTTTTTT. The full variable domain, completed using reference TRBV7-6 and TRBJ2-2, is GAGVSQSPRYKVTKRGQDVALRCDPISGHVSLYWYRQALGQGPEFLTYFNYEAQQDKSGLPNDRFSAERPEGSISTLTIQRTEQRDSAMYRCASSLLPGLASTGELFFGEGSRLTVL.

The genes are TRBV7-9 and TRBJ2-7; tentative D call: TRBD1 (5 bases). CDR1 and CDR2 from the germline V gene are SEHNR and FQNEAQ (reference sequence). This CDR3 comprises 13 residues. V dropped 6 bases and J dropped 1 base, with 10 bases sitting between them. The CDR3 nucleotides are TGTGCCAGCAGTCAAGGGGTATCCTACGAGCAGTACTTC. This gives the protein CASSQGVSYEQYF.

The chain has TRBV15 and TRBJ2-7; D is perhaps TRBD2 (5 bases). V lost 1 base, J lost 3 bases, and 16 bases lay in between. In germline, CDR1 is LNHNV, CDR2 YYDKDF (reference sequence). The CDR3 extends over 16 amino acids. The chain's CDR3 is CATSRGYVAGDYEQYF. The CDR3, as DNA: TGTGCCACCAGCAGAGGGTACGTGGCGGGCGACTACGAGCAGTACTTC.

The chain employs TRBV9 and TRBJ2-7, with 8 bases aligning to TRBD2. With 4 bases clipped from V and 0 bases from J, the junction kept 6 bases outside the gene matches. The V gene's germline CDR1 is SGDLS and CDR2 YYNGEE. The CDR3 extends over 15 amino acids. CDR3 DNA: TGTGCCAGCAGCCCCGGGAGGGCCAGCTCCTACGAGCAGTACTTC. This codes for CASSPGRASSYEQYF.

The V gene is TRBV5-6, the J gene TRBJ2-1, with D perhaps matching TRBD1 (6 bases). V lost 1 base to trimming and J lost 0 bases, with 20 bases between them. The CDR3 extends over 19 amino acids. The germline V gene has CDR1 SGHDT and CDR2 YYEEEE. In nucleotides, the CDR3 is TGTGCCAGCAGCTTGTATATTTATCGGACAGAGGGCTCCTACAATGAGCAGTTCTTC. This translates into CASSLYIYRTEGSYNEQFF.

V usage is TRBV5-8 and J usage is TRBJ1-2, with 7 bases matching TRBD1. V lost 7 bases to trimming and J lost 3 bases; unmatched junction nucleotides: 15. This CDR3 is 16 amino acids long. The V gene's germline CDR1 is SGHTS and CDR2 YDEGEE. This CDR3 reads CASCLPATGVDYGYTF. The CDR3, as DNA: TGTGCCAGCTGCCTCCCCGCCACAGGGGTGGACTATGGCTACACCTTC.

This clone appeared a single time. The J gene is TRBJ2-1, the V gene TRBV27; 7 bases align to TRBD2. J gave up 2 bases and V 3 bases, and 7 bases lay outside the gene matches. Germline assignment: CDR1 MNHEY and CDR2 SMNVEV (reference sequence). The CDR3 is 16 residues long. CDR3 sequence: CASSFTGRGAYNEQFF. The CDR3 region has the DNA TGTGCCAGCAGTTTCACAGGTCGGGGGGCCTACAATGAGCAGTTCTTC.

The chain recombines TRBV7-9 with TRBJ2-1; D unclear. Germline V gene data show CDR1 as SEHNR and CDR2 as FQNEAQ (reference sequence). Deletions cut 2 bases from V and 4 bases from J, with 15 bases between. The CDR3 covers 16 residues. The DNA of the CDR3 is TGTGCCAGCAGCTTAAATTTCCCCCCGGATTACAATGAGCAGTTCTTC. Encoded protein: CASSLNFPPDYNEQFF.

The chain is built from TRBV9 and TRBJ2-2; 12 bases match TRBD1. CDR1 and CDR2 from the germline V gene are SGDLS and YYNGEE. There are 18 residues in the CDR3. V dropped 2 bases and J dropped 6; count of bases not matched to a gene: 11. The CDR3 protein is CASSVGTGGLIFSGELFF. For the CDR3, the DNA is TGTGCCAGCAGCGTCGGGACAGGGGGCTTAATTTTCTCCGGGGAGCTGTTTTTT.

The chain joins TRBV28 to TRBJ2-7, with 7 nucleotides matching TRBD1. This CDR3 comprises 13 residues. The ends lost 3 bases at V and 6 bases at J; junction bases unmatched: 5. CDR1 is MDHEN, CDR2 SYDVKM, per germline. The CDR3 loop reads CASSLTGFSEQYF. The CDR3 DNA is TGTGCCAGCAGTTTGACAGGGTTTTCCGAGCAGTACTTC.

The gene calls are TRBV7-6 and TRBJ2-3; D could derive from TRBD1 or TRBD2 (5 bases each). Trimming removed 5 bases from V and 1 base from J, with 13 bases in between. CDR1 is SGHVS and CDR2 is FNYEAQ in the germline V gene. CDR3 size: 15 residues. CDR3 in amino acids: CASSRGGWGTDTQYF. The CDR3 DNA reads TGTGCCAGCAGCCGGGGCGGTTGGGGCACAGATACGCAGTATTTT.

The chain joins TRBV29-1 to TRBJ2-5; 7 bases fit TRBD1. The J call may be wrong; the DNA end is better matched by TRBJ2-7. The CDR3 is 15 residues long. Germline CDR1 is SQVTM and CDR2 is ANQGSEA. CDR3 nucleotide sequence: TGCAGCGTTGAAGATCCCGGGACAGACAACTACGAGCAGTACTTC. This encodes CSVEDPGTDNYEQYF.